This TCR beta chain was identified in a study of T cell responses to AZD1222 COVID-19 vaccine. Libraries were prepared by immunoSEQ multiplex PCR; TCRdb keeps only in-frame clonotypes and omits some of them. The sample has 130,000 or so clones, over 90% seen once; the top ten hold 0.91%. About this clone: What it recognizes is unknown.

Per germline, CDR1 SGDLS and CDR2 YYNGEE. The length of the CDR3 is 14 residues. V lost 4 bases and J lost 14; bases outside the gene matches: 8. Study-level findings and limits: Across spike, vaccine-associated CD4 TCRs were found, dominant at 160-218 and 743-854. Only a handful of AZD1222 recipients, more than five in all, had baseline seropositivity.

The chain couples TRBV9 to TRBJ2-1; TRBD2 matches 14 bases. This TCR derives from an adult in good health. The material sequenced was peripheral blood, taken on day 0 of AZD1222 vaccination. The CDR3 DNA sequence: TGTGCCAGCAGCCCCGGGACTAGCGGGGGCGTAGAGTTCTTC. Its protein is CASSPGTSGGVEFF.